The 14 T cell receptor beta chains in this list originate from one sample, sequenced in a study of T-cell reconstitution after alpha-beta-depleted transplantation in children. It was with unique molecular identifiers that the TCRbeta library was prepared. MiXCR, run by TCRdb on the PCR reads, gives a single entry per CDR3 protein. This table has 100,000 to 150,000 distinct CDR3 sequences, more than 20% appearing once. The sample here was PBMCs, mostly from graft donor cells, taken 180 days after TCRalphabeta/CD19-depleted stem cell transplant. All receptors come from a male patient aged 2 to 9 who had a stem cell transplant for chronic granulomatous disease, so the T cells may come from the graft donor.

This clonotype has ten or more counts. The chain joins TRBV5-1 to TRBJ2-3; D remains ambiguous. Per germline, CDR1 SGHRS and CDR2 YFSETQ. V gave up 1 base and J gave up 2 bases, with 11 bases separating them. The CDR3 sequence is 15 residues long. The CDR3 region has the DNA TGCGCCAGCAGCTTGTCCGGACCCGACACAGATACGCAGTATTTT. This sequence encodes CASSLSGPDTDTQYF. The whole variable domain, remainder taken from reference TRBV5-1 and TRBJ2-3, is KAGVTQTPRYLIKTRGQQVTLSCSPISGHRSVSWYQQTPGQGLQFLFEYFSETQRNKGNFPGRFSGRQFSNSRSEMNVSTLELGDSALYLCASSLSGPDTDTQYFGPGTRLTVL.

This CDR3 reads CASSRSSTGELFF. The CDR3, as DNA: TGTGCCAGCAGCCGGAGCAGCACCGGGGAGCTGTTTTTT. This chain uses TRBV4-2 with TRBJ2-2, with no clear D. CDR3 length: 13 residues. Germline V gives CDR1 LGHNA, CDR2 YNFKEQ. V was clipped by 4 bases and J by 4 bases, with 7 bases between them.

This clonotype has just a few counts. This chain links TRBV7-6 with TRBJ2-1; D unresolved. The V end was cut by 6 bases, the J end by 0 bases, with 6 bases between. Germline V gives CDR1 SGHVS, CDR2 FNYEAQ. The CDR3 totals 13 residues. CDR3 sequence reads: CASRAASYNEQFF. The CDR3, as DNA: TGTGCCAGCAGGGCGGCCTCCTACAATGAGCAGTTCTTC.

At least ten counts were recorded for this clonotype. The chain couples TRBV20-1 to TRBJ2-3; possibly TRBD2 for D (5 bases). Trimming shortened V by 2 bases and J by 3 bases, and 12 bases separated the two germline ends. This CDR3 spans 14 amino acids. The V gene's germline CDR1 is DFQATT and CDR2 SNEGSKA (reference sequence). The CDR3 nucleotides are TGCAGTGCTAGAACCAGTGGAGGAACAGATACGCAGTATTTT. Amino acid sequence: CSARTSGGTDTQYF.

In this sample, this clonotype turned up many times. The chain is built from TRBV18 and TRBJ2-7, with a tentative D call TRBD2 (6 bases). The CDR3 totals 15 residues. Germline CDR1 and CDR2: KGHSH and LQKENI. V was clipped by 3 bases and J by 2 bases, with 14 bases between them. This CDR3 is CASSPPGLPTYEQYF. As DNA, the CDR3 is TGTGCCAGCTCACCCCCGGGACTTCCAACCTACGAGCAGTACTTC. Looking up the rest from reference TRBV18 and TRBJ2-7 gives the full variable domain: NAGVMQNPRHLVRRRGQEARLRCSPMKGHSHVYWYRQLPEEGLKFMVYLQKENIIDESGMPKERFSAEFPKEGPSILRIQQVVRGDSAAYFCASSPPGLPTYEQYFGPGTRLTVT.

The V gene is TRBV5-1, the J gene TRBJ2-1, with 9 positions matching TRBD2. Germline assignment: CDR1 SGHRS and CDR2 YFSETQ. The junction had 8 bases not matched to a gene; V was cut back by 2 bases and J by 2 bases. CDR3 length: 17 amino acids. CDR3 in DNA: TGCGCCAGCAGCTTTGGCCTAGCGGGGACCCCCTACAATGAGCAGTTCTTC. Protein: CASSFGLAGTPYNEQFF.

The CDR3: CASSPVAGVGNEQFF. CDR3 nucleotides: TGCGCCAGCAGCCCCGTAGCGGGAGTAGGAAATGAGCAGTTCTTC. The chain couples TRBV5-1 to TRBJ2-1; 9 bases are a match to TRBD2. From germline, CDR1 is SGHRS and CDR2 YFSETQ. Losses at the gene ends were 4 bases for V and 7 bases for J; bases not matched to a gene: 9. This CDR3 is 15 amino acids long.

The chain employs TRBV27 and TRBJ2-4; 12 bases line up with TRBD1. Unmatched junction bases numbered 7, after V lost 6 bases and J lost 7 bases. Germline V gene lookup returns CDR1 MNHEY and CDR2 SMNVEV (reference sequence). This CDR3 contains 15 residues. The CDR3 DNA reads as TGTGCCAGCAGACCGGGACAGGGGGCGTTTAACATTCAGTACTTC. This codes for CASRPGQGAFNIQYF.

The table lists this clonotype with a few counts. CDR3 residues: CASSLTKGSRGNQPQHF. The CDR3 DNA follows: TGTGCCAGCAGTCTGACGAAGGGTTCAAGGGGCAATCAGCCCCAGCATTTT. The chain has TRBV12-3 or TRBV12-4 and TRBJ1-5, with D unclear. V lost 5 bases, J lost 2 bases, and 19 bases lay in between. This CDR3 has 17 residues.

This clonotype was recorded a few times. The rearrangement links TRBV20-1 to TRBJ2-2; D not certain. Germline V gives CDR1 DFQATT, CDR2 SNEGSKA (reference sequence). The CDR3 covers 15 residues. Trimming pared 1 base from V and 2 bases from J, leaving 11 bases between. The CDR3 reads CSARGSPTNTGELFF. CDR3 nucleotides: TGCAGTGCTAGAGGATCTCCCACAAACACCGGGGAGCTGTTTTTT.

The chain has TRBV27 and TRBJ1-4; TRBD1 aligns across 7 bases. This CDR3 comprises 13 residues. Germline lookup yields CDR1 MNHEY and CDR2 SMNVEV (reference sequence). Trimming removed 8 bases from V and 8 bases from J; junction bases left unmatched: 8. DNA of the CDR3: TGTGCCAGCGGCGACAGGGTGGGGGAAAAACTGTTTTTT. Its protein is CASGDRVGEKLFF.

The chain has TRBV4-1 and TRBJ2-1; 8 bases are a match to TRBD2. The ends lost 1 base at V and 2 bases at J; junction bases unmatched: 7. This CDR3 region has 17 residues. CDR1 and CDR2 from the germline V gene are MGHRA and YSYEKL. This CDR3 reads CASSQGASGGTYNEQFF. DNA of the CDR3: TGCGCCAGCAGCCAAGGAGCCAGCGGGGGTACCTACAATGAGCAGTTCTTC.

This clonotype has a count of ten or more. Here the CDR3 reads CSVFLREAHYNEQFF. The CDR3 DNA is TGCAGCGTTTTTCTACGGGAGGCTCACTACAATGAGCAGTTCTTC. The chain employs TRBV29-1 and TRBJ2-1; TRBD2 matches 7 bases. Trimming at V came to 5 bases and at J to 3 bases, leaving 10 bases not matched to a gene. The CDR3 totals 15 residues. The V gene's germline CDR1 is SQVTM and CDR2 ANQGSEA.

In this sample, this clonotype turned up many times. The genes are TRBV19 and TRBJ2-7; 8 bases agree with TRBD1. V shed 9 bases and J 6 bases; nucleotides not matched to a gene: 4. This CDR3 region has 11 residues. Germline V gene sequence: CDR1 LNHDA, CDR2 SQIVND (reference sequence). The CDR3 spells CASGDRREQYF. In DNA, the CDR3 is TGTGCCAGCGGGGACAGGCGCGAGCAGTACTTC.